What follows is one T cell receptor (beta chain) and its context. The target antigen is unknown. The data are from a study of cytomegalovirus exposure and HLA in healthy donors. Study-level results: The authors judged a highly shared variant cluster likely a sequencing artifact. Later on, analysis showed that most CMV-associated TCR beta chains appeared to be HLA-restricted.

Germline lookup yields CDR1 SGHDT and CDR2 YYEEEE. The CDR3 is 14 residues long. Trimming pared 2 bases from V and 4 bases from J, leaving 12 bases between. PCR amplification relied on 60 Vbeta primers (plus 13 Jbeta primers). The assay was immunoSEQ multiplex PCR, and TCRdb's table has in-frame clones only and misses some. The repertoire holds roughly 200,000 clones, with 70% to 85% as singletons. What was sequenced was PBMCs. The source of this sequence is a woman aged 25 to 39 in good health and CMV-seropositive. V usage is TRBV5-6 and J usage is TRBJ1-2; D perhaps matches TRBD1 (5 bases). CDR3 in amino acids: CASSFPGGGYGYTF. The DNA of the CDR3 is TGTGCCAGCAGCTTCCCCGGGGGGGGCTATGGCTACACCTTC.